Here is one TCR beta chain with its context. The sample is drawn from a study of cytomegalovirus exposure and HLA in healthy donors. Looking at the study overall: Inside one of the first data releases sat about 85 million unique TCRs taken from HLA-typed donors.

The CDR3 is made up of 14 amino acids. The V end was cut by 4 bases, the J end by 4 bases, with 13 bases between. CDR1 SEHNR and CDR2 FQNEAQ come from the germline V gene (reference sequence). The PCR made use of 60 Vbeta and 13 Jbeta primers. Using immunoSEQ multiplex PCR, the repertoire was profiled, and TCRdb retains in-frame clones only, with some absent. The top ten clones hold about 1.5% of a sample with about 140,000 clones, roughly three quarters of them seen once. The chain employs TRBV7-9 and TRBJ1-2; D is perhaps TRBD1 (5 bases). Sequencing was performed on PBMCs. This sequence was found in a woman aged 25 to 39 in good health and CMV-seronegative. The CDR3 DNA is TGTGCCAGCAGCTCGGCGGGACTTACCTATGGCTACACCTTC. It is translated as CASSSAGLTYGYTF.